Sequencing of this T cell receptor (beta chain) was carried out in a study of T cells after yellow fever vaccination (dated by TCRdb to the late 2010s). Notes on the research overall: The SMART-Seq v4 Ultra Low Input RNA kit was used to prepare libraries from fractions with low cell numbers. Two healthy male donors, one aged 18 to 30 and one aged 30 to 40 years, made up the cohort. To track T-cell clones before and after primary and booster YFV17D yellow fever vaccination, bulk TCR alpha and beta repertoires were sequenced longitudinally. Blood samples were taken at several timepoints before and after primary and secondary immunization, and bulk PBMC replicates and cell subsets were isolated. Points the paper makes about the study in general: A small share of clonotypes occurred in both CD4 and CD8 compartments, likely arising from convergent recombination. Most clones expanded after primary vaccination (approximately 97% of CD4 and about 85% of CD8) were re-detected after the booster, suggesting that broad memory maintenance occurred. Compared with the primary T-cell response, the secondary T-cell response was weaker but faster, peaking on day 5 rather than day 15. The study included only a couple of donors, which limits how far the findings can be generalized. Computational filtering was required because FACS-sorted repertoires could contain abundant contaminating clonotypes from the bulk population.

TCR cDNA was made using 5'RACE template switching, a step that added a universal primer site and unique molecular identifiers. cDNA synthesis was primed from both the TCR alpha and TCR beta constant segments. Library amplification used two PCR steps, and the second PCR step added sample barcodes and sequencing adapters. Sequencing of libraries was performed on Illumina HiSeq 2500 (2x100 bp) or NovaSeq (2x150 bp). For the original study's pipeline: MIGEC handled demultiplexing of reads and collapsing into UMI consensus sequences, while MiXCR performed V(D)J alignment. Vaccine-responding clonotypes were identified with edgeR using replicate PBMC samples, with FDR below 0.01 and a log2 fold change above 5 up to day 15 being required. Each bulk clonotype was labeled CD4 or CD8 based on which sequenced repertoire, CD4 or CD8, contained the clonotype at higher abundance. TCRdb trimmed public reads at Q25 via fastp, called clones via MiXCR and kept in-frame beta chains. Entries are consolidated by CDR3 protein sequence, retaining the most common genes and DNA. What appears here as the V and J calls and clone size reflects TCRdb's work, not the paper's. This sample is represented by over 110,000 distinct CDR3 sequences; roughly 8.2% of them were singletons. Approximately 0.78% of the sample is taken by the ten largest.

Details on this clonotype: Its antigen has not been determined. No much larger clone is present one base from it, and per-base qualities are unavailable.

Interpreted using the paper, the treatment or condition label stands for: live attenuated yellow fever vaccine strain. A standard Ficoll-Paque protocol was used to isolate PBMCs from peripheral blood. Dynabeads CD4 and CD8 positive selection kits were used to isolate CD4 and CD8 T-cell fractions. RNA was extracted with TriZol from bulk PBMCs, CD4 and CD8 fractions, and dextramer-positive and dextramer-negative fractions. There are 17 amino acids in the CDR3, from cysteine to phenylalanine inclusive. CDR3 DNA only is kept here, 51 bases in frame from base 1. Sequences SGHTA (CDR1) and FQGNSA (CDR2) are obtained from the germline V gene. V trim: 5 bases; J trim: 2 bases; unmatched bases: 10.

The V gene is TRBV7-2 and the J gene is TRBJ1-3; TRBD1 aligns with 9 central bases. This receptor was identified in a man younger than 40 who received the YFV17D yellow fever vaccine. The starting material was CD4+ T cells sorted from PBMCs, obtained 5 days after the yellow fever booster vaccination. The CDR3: CASSTQTGGSTGNTIYF. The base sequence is TGTGCCAGCAGCACACAAACAGGGGGCTCGACTGGAAACACCATATATTTT. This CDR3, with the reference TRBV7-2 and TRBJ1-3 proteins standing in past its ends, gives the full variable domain GAGVSQSPSNKVTEKGKDVELRCDPISGHTALYWYRQSLGQGLEFLIYFQGNSAPDKSGLPSDRFSAERTGGSVSTLTIQRTQQEDSAVYLCASSTQTGGSTGNTIYFGEGSWLTVV.